This TCR beta chain was identified during a study of T cells in Graves' hyperthyroidism and ophthalmopathy. Reasons for excluding patients were uncontrolled infection, other autoimmune disease, pregnancy or lactation. RNA transcripts yielded amplified TCR beta CDR3 regions. When the TCR CDR3 underwent first-round RT-PCR, the HTBI primer set was used. A single record per CDR3 protein comes from TCRdb applying MiXCR to the multiplex PCR reads. The table shows about 420,000 distinct CDR3 sequences, with about 13% occurring only once. The source of this sequence is a woman aged 18-30 years with Graves' hyperthyroidism. The source material was blood.

The CDR3 DNA reads as TGCAGTGCGCGACAGGGGGCAGGAGAGCAGTACTTC. Encoded protein: CSARQGAGEQYF. This chain uses TRBV20-1 with TRBJ2-7; 10 bases agree with TRBD1. The V gene end was trimmed by 6 bases and the J gene end by 7 bases; junction bases not matched to a gene: 6. The CDR3 spans 12 residues. Germline CDR1 and CDR2: DFQATT and SNEGSKA (reference sequence).